This entry is about one T cell receptor beta chain. The antigen is not known. These data are taken from a study of cytomegalovirus exposure and HLA in healthy donors. Vbeta (60) and Jbeta (13) primers were used in the PCR. Using immunoSEQ multiplex PCR, the repertoire was profiled, and TCRdb retains in-frame clones only, with some absent. This repertoire includes around 120,000 clones. Overall study results and limits: A likely sequencing artifact accounted for one observed cluster of highly shared sequence variants. Later on, an analysis found that several of the most significant clusters appeared to be linked to common viral pathogens, which included parvovirus B19.

The receptor's source is a man aged 45-65 years in good health and CMV-seronegative. The sequenced sample consisted of PBMCs.

The CDR3 is CASSVGEIFSGNTIYF. CDR3 in DNA: TGTGCCAGCAGCGTAGGTGAGATCTTCTCTGGAAACACCATATATTTT. The rearrangement uses TRBV9 and TRBJ1-3, with D uncertain. Germline lookup yields CDR1 SGDLS and CDR2 YYNGEE. The CDR3 extends over 16 amino acids. Trimming took off 0 bases at V and 0 bases at J, with 10 bases between the two ends.